Sequencing of this TCR beta chain was carried out in a study of cytomegalovirus exposure and HLA in healthy donors (dated by TCRdb to 2015 to 2018). At the level of the whole study: According to a later analysis, one platform produced both the roughly 120 validation repertoires and the approximately 600 repertoires of the first cohort. A separate validation cohort of 100 to 150 different subjects was used in addition to the 666-subject first cohort. The aim of the study was to test whether cataloging public T cell receptors could identify signatures of past pathogen exposure. The study combined high-throughput TCR immunosequencing, statistical association of individual TCRs with disease status, and machine learning to predict cytomegalovirus infection status. Broader findings and caveats from the paper: According to the authors, the approach could potentially be generalized to other disease states and immunological phenotypes. In vitro tests confirmed that a few of the cytomegalovirus-associated TCR beta chains recognize cytomegalovirus antigens. In a later analysis, TCRs clustered in the first cohort were found to also tend to co-occur in the roughly 120 validation repertoires, with approximately 94% of cluster scores above 0. The classifier was reported to diagnose cytomegalovirus status with high specificity and sensitivity in both the original and validation cohorts. In the study, some 160 TCR beta chains were listed as associated with cytomegalovirus. Most TCR sequences were observed very rarely across donors, whereas some public TCRs were present in many individuals. A later analysis had no HLA typing for the validation cohort, so co-occurrence there was scored across all 130 or so repertoires.

There are 16 amino acids in the CDR3, from cysteine to phenylalanine inclusive. The CDR3 DNA has 48 bases and is translated from base 1. There are a few counts of this clone. Its antigen is currently not known. There are no base qualities to consult, and no much larger clone falls within one base. The donors were included in the validation cohort of 130 or so subjects, a group kept apart from the 666-subject first cohort. The library was generated by the immunoSEQ multiplex PCR assay. The authors' pipeline ran thus. A statistical classification framework was developed to diagnose cytomegalovirus status using the catalog of TCR beta chain sequences. Not all clones reach the TCRdb copy of this immuneACCESS table, which keeps in-frame sequences only. Checked studies attribute under half of the gap to unresolved V genes and leave the rest unexplained. V and J calls and clone size are copied from that table; D and trimming were computed from the DNA. The sample yields approximately 100,000 clones; over 75% were counted once. Around 6% of the sample belongs to the ten largest clones.

This sequence originates from a man in his late teens or twenties in good health and CMV-seropositive. Sequencing input: PBMCs. The chain is made from TRBV21-1 and TRBJ2-7; TRBD2 is the table's D call and was not checked against the DNA. TRBV21-1 is designated a pseudogene. The CDR3 in this case is CASSKVPAGGRYEQYF. The DNA sequence is given as TGTGCCAGCAGCAAAGTACCAGCGGGAGGACGTTACGAGCAGTACTTC.